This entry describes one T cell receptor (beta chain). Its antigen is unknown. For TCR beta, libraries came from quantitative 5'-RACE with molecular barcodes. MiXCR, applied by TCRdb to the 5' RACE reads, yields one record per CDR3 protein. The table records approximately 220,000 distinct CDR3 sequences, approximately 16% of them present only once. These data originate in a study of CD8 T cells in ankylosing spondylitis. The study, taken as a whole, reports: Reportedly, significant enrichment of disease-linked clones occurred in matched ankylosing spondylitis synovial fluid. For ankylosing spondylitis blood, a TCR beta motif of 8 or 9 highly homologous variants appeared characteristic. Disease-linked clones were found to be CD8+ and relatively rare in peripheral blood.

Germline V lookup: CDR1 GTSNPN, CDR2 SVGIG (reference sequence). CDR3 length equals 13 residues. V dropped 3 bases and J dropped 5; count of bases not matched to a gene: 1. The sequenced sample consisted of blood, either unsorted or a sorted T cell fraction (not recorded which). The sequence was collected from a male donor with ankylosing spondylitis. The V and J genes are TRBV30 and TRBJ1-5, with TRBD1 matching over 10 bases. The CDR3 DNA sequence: TGTGCCTGGAGGGGGACAGGGGATCAGCCCCAGCATTTT. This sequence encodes CAWRGTGDQPQHF. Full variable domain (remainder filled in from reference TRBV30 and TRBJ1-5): SQTIHQWPATLVQPVGSPLSLECTVEGTSNPNLYWYRQAAGRGLQLLFYSVGIGQISSEVPQNLSASRPQDRQFILSSKKLLLSDSGFYLCAWRGTGDQPQHFGDGTRLSIL.